The next 15 T cell receptor beta chains were all read from a single sample in a study of blood T cell repertoires in COVID-19. Measured with immunoSEQ multiplex PCR; TCRdb has only the in-frame clones, and not every one. This sample has more than 250,000 clones; around nine tenths occur once, and the top ten carry 1%. Material for sequencing was peripheral blood. These receptor sequences come from a man aged 45-65 years with active or convalescent COVID-19.

The chain combines TRBV6-5 with TRBJ2-7; 9 bases map to TRBD1. Trimming cost V 2 bases and J 4 bases; bases outside gene matches: 6. There are 15 residues in the CDR3. Germline CDR1 and CDR2: MNHEY and SVGAGI. For the CDR3, the DNA is TGTGCCAGCAGTTACCGGGGACAGGGTACATACGAGCAGTACTTC. It yields the protein CASSYRGQGTYEQYF.

This chain connects TRBV6-6 to TRBJ2-3; 11 bases line up with TRBD2. Germline V CDR1 and CDR2: MNHNY, SVGAGI (reference sequence). The CDR3 length is 14 residues. The V segment lost 4 bases and the J segment 8 bases; nucleotides outside the gene matches: 5. The CDR3 DNA sequence: TGTGCCAGCAGTTCACTAGCGGGAGAAGGTACGCAGTATTTT. This translates into CASSSLAGEGTQYF.

The J gene is TRBJ1-1, the V gene TRBV2; possible D gene TRBD1, 5 bases. V was trimmed by 6 bases and J by 0 bases, leaving 11 bases between them. Germline CDR1 reads SNHLY; CDR2 reads FYNNEI. The CDR3 totals 14 residues. The DNA of the CDR3 is TGTGCCAGCAGCGTCAGGGAATTGAACACTGAAGCTTTCTTT. This codes for CASSVRELNTEAFF.

The chain has TRBV27 and TRBJ1-5, with a possible D match to TRBD1 (5 bases). V shed 7 bases and J shed 15 bases, with 16 bases lying between them. The germline V gene encodes CDR1 MNHEY and CDR2 SMNVEV (reference sequence). The length of the CDR3 is 11 residues. CDR3 loop: CASTQGRAGHF. For the CDR3, the DNA is TGTGCCAGCACCCAGGGAAGGGCTGGGCATTTT.

The chain recombines TRBV21-1 with TRBJ1-5; the D call TRBD1 from the table was never checked on the DNA. TRBV21-1 is termed a pseudogene. The CDR3 runs to 15 residues. The CDR3 sequence: CASSKDGSGEKFHHF. Written as DNA, the CDR3 is TGTGCCAGCAGCAAAGATGGATCAGGTGAAAAGTTCCATCATTTT.

This clone was observed once. The genes are TRBV7-2 and TRBJ1-2; D possibly corresponds to TRBD1 (6 bases). Between the trimmed V and J ends, which lost 1 base and 6 bases, there was a span of 12 bases. This CDR3 comprises 14 residues. The germline V gene encodes CDR1 SGHTA and CDR2 FQGNSA. The CDR3 DNA follows: TGTGCCAGCAGCTTAGAACGGGGGGCTCATGGCTACACCTTC. Encoded protein: CASSLERGAHGYTF.

The chain employs TRBV3-1 (or the pseudogene TRBV3-2) and TRBJ2-3; D is possibly TRBD2 (6 bases). The CDR3 extends over 16 amino acids. The V end was cut by 2 bases, the J end by 2 bases, with 14 bases between. The germline V gene encodes CDR1 LGHDT and CDR2 YNNKEL (reference sequence). CDR3 amino acids: CASSQTTGEHTDTQYF. DNA for the CDR3: TGTGCCAGCAGCCAAACAACGGGGGAGCACACAGATACGCAGTATTTT.

CDR3 nucleotides: TGTGCCAGCAGCGTAGGTAGCGGGGAGCCCTACGAGCAGTACTTC. It is translated as CASSVGSGEPYEQYF. The gene calls are TRBV9 and TRBJ2-7, with 8 positions matching TRBD2. From germline, CDR1 is SGDLS and CDR2 YYNGEE. The CDR3 length is 15 residues. The V and J ends lost 0 bases and 2 bases, in that order; junction bases with no gene match: 4.

The chain recombines TRBV6-6 with TRBJ2-5; perhaps TRBD1 as D (6 bases). V was pared by 5 bases and J by 3 bases, with 13 bases between. CDR1 and CDR2 (germline): MNHNY, SVGAGI (reference sequence). The CDR3 is 14 residues long. CDR3 residues: CASSNRDTKETQYF. As DNA, the CDR3 is TGTGCCAGCAGTAATAGGGACACCAAAGAGACCCAGTACTTC.

This chain uses TRBV28 with TRBJ1-2; TRBD1 matches 7 bases. J gave up 0 bases and V 5 bases, and 15 bases lay outside the gene matches. The CDR3 covers 18 residues. CDR1 is MDHEN, CDR2 SYDVKM, per germline. The CDR3 nucleotides read TGTGCCAGCAGTCCCTTGGACAGGCAAACAATTACTAACTATGGCTACACCTTC. It translates to CASSPLDRQTITNYGYTF.

The V gene is TRBV28, the J gene TRBJ1-2; D is unresolved. Germline V gene data show CDR1 as MDHEN and CDR2 as SYDVKM. The CDR3 is 13 residues long. V shed 5 bases and J shed 5 bases, with 12 bases lying between them. CDR3 residues: CASSMPSGYGYTF. The CDR3 region has the DNA TGTGCCAGCAGTATGCCGAGCGGTTATGGCTACACCTTC.

V usage is TRBV27 and J usage is TRBJ2-7; D is perhaps TRBD1 (6 bases). Germline V gene data show CDR1 as MNHEY and CDR2 as SMNVEV (reference sequence). The V end lost 5 bases, the J end lost 8 bases, and 16 bases lay between the germline ends. This CDR3 comprises 13 residues. This chain's CDR3 is CASSPSRTVKQYF. The CDR3, as DNA: TGTGCCAGCAGTCCCTCCCGGACAGTTAAGCAGTACTTC.

CDR3 DNA: TGTGCCAGCTCACAGGACAGGGGGAGGACACCCCTCCACTTT. This translates into CASSQDRGRTPLHF. The chain joins TRBV18 to TRBJ1-6, with 10 bases fitting TRBD1. Trimming at V came to 4 bases and at J to 11 bases, leaving 5 bases not matched to a gene. Germline V gene data show CDR1 as KGHSH and CDR2 as LQKENI. The CDR3 sequence is 14 residues long.

The chain couples TRBV18 to TRBJ2-2; D unclear. Germline V gene lookup returns CDR1 KGHSH and CDR2 LQKENI. The CDR3 runs to 12 residues. The V gene lost 2 bases and the J gene lost 6 bases, with 4 bases spanning the gap. Here the CDR3 DNA reads TGTGCCAGCTCACCAGACTCCGGGGAGCTGTTTTTT. This gives the protein CASSPDSGELFF.

The gene calls are TRBV30 and TRBJ2-7; 8 bases map to TRBD1. The CDR3 totals 14 residues. In germline, CDR1 is GTSNPN, CDR2 SVGIG (reference sequence). V gave up 5 bases and J gave up 5 bases; unmatched junction bases: 11. The CDR3 loop reads CAWHRGQEADEQYF. The CDR3 DNA sequence: TGTGCCTGGCATCGGGGACAGGAAGCAGACGAGCAGTACTTC.